The T cell receptor beta chain described here comes from a study of shared clonotypes between healthy human individuals. Overall study context: A couple of women and a few men aged 18 to 49 served as donors.

The data were produced by immunoSEQ multiplex PCR, yet TCRdb's version contains in-frame clones alone and is incomplete. In the table there are millions of clones, around 93% of which are singletons. In the naive CD8 group, cells lacked CD45RO and were positively selected for CCR7, so terminally differentiated effector memory CD45RA+ cells were left out. To note about this clone: The antigen remains unidentified.

Study results and limitations: Since donors were few, the genetic and exposure-history diversity represented was limited.

Specimen: naive CD8+ T cells from PBMCs. This sequence was found in a man younger than 35 in good health. Some clones in this sample may be carry-over from other donors' samples.

The CDR3 sequence is CASSLFFGEQYF. As DNA, the CDR3 is TGTGCCAGCAGCTTGTTTTTCGGTGAGCAGTACTTC. The chain joins TRBV5-5 to TRBJ2-7; no reliable D call. The V gene lost 1 base and the J gene lost 7 bases, with 9 bases spanning the gap. The germline CDR1 and CDR2 sequences are SGHKS and YYEKEE (reference sequence). CDR3 length: 12 amino acids.